These 25 T cell receptor beta chains were all obtained from the same sample, sequenced in a study of read filtering for tumor transcriptome and immune sequencing (dated by TCRdb to about 2020). The instrument was an Illumina HiSeq 4000. TCR libraries were built from about 400 ng RNA with the Immunoverse kit, using molecular barcoded adaptors covering alpha/delta and beta/gamma chains. Through fastp at Q25 and MiXCR, TCRdb rebuilt clones from the public reads, retaining in-frame beta chains. Rows matching on CDR3 protein sequence are summarized as one entry with the most common DNA and genes. This sample comprises roughly 38,000 distinct CDR3 sequences, 14% of them detected only once. Around 6.5% of the sample lies in the top ten. What was sequenced was a population of CD138-negative cells sorted from bone marrow. The cell subset or site label, read with the paper, signifies: bone marrow mononuclear cells depleted of CD138+ plasma/myeloma cells by negative magnetic selection. These receptors all come from a donor at least 40 years old with multiple myeloma.

This clonotype was seen ten or more times. The chain joins TRBV18 to TRBJ1-1; D might be TRBD1 (6 bases). The germline gives CDR1 KGHSH, CDR2 LQKENI. The CDR3 covers 16 residues. Trimming took off 0 bases at V and 1 base at J, with 12 bases between the two ends. The CDR3 spells CASSPPSRGSNTEAFF. The CDR3 region has the DNA TGTGCCAGCTCACCACCTTCCAGGGGATCGAACACTGAAGCTTTCTTT.

V and J are TRBV11-2 and TRBJ2-5; D may be TRBD1 (6 bases). Per germline, CDR1 SGHAT and CDR2 FQNNGV. The CDR3 consists of 14 residues. V gave up 5 bases and J gave up 6 bases, with 16 bases separating them. The DNA of the CDR3 is TGTGCCAGCAGCCCGTTTGTGGGGGCCAAGACCCAGTACTTC. Its translation: CASSPFVGAKTQYF.

This clonotype was recorded many times. The chain employs TRBV20-1 and TRBJ2-3; the D is unclear. The CDR3 consists of 11 residues. The germline V gene has CDR1 DFQATT and CDR2 SNEGSKA (reference sequence). Trimming shortened V by 6 bases and J by 0 bases, and 4 bases separated the two germline ends. CDR3 loop: CSALSTDTQYF. The CDR3 bases are TGCAGTGCACTGAGCACAGATACGCAGTATTTT.

As regards this clonotype: A much larger clone lies a single base off, so this may be a read error. This sequence joins TRBV28 and TRBJ2-7; 8 bases line up with TRBD1. Per the germline V gene, CDR1 is MDHEN and CDR2 is SYDVKM. V shed 6 bases and J 6 bases; nucleotides not matched to a gene: 10. This CDR3 region has 14 residues. The CDR3 sequence is CASRPGQATFEQYF. For the CDR3, the DNA is TGTGCCAGCAGGCCGGGACAGGCGACCTTCGAGCAGTACTTC.

This clonotype has a count of ten or more. The V gene is TRBV19, the J gene TRBJ2-3; D gene unclear. Deletions cut 3 bases from V and 6 bases from J, with 19 bases between. The germline gives CDR1 LNHDA, CDR2 SQIVND (reference sequence). This CDR3 spans 16 amino acids. CDR3 sequence (DNA): TGTGCCAGTAGTATTTGGCGGCCACCCGGCCCTGATACGCAGTATTTT. Translating it yields CASSIWRPPGPDTQYF.

This clonotype occurred a few times. A much more abundant neighbour one base away suggests this may be a read error. Given the absence of the conserved phenylalanine or tryptophan at the CDR3 end, a read error is likely. The CDR3 here is CSVVTGTGNTGELFS. CDR3 nucleotide sequence: TGCAGCGTTGTCACCGGGACAGGGAACACCGGGGAGCTGTTTTCT. The chain is built from TRBV29-1 and TRBJ2-2, with 8 bases identical to TRBD1. The CDR3 consists of 15 residues. Trimming removed 4 bases from V and 1 base from J; junction bases left unmatched: 5. CDR1 is SQVTM, CDR2 ANQGSEA, per germline.

As regards this clonotype: Just one base apart from a much larger clone, this may be a read error. CDR3 nucleotide sequence: TGTGCCAGCAGTTTAGGGCGGAACAATGGGCAGTTCTTC. Protein sequence: CASSLGRNNGQFF. The rearrangement joins TRBV12-3 or TRBV12-4 to TRBJ2-1; D is ambiguous. The CDR3 has 13 residues.

Details on this clonotype: With a far larger clone one base away, a read error is the likely cause. CDR3 region: CASSYLRGESYEQHF. The DNA of the CDR3 is TGTGCCAGCAGCTACCTTCGCGGAGAGAGTTACGAGCAGCACTTC. V gene TRBV7-6 combines with J gene TRBJ2-7, with D uncertain. Germline V CDR1 and CDR2: SGHVS, FNYEAQ. CDR3 length: 15 amino acids. Full variable domain (rest looked up from reference TRBV7-6 and TRBJ2-7): GAGVSQSPRYKVTKRGQDVALRCDPISGHVSLYWYRQALGQGPEFLTYFNYEAQQDKSGLPNDRFSAERPEGSISTLTIQRTEQRDSAMYRCASSYLRGESYEQHFGPGTRLTVT.

This clonotype turned up a few times. The V and J genes are TRBV3-1 and TRBJ2-6; D remains unclear. Trimming took 7 bases from V and 0 from J, leaving 10 bases between them. CDR1 is LGHDT, CDR2 YNNKEL, per germline (reference sequence). The CDR3 runs 15 residues. DNA of the CDR3: TGTGCCAGCAAGCTCGGTCCCTCTGGGGCCAACGTCCTGACTTTC. It translates to CASKLGPSGANVLTF. The whole variable domain, filled in from reference TRBV3-1 and TRBJ2-6, reads DTAVSQTPKYLVTQMGNDKSIKCEQNLGHDTMYWYKQDSKKFLKIMFSYNNKELIINETVPNRFSPKSPDKAHLNLHINSLELGDSAVYFCASKLGPSGANVLTFGAGSRLTVL.

This clonotype was seen repeatedly, ten times or more. The chain employs TRBV24-1 and TRBJ2-1; TRBD2 might be the D (7 bases). The V and J ends lost 9 bases and 4 bases respectively, with 12 bases between them. Germline assignment: CDR1 KGHDR and CDR2 SFDVKD. The CDR3 has 13 amino acids. The DNA for the CDR3 is TGTGCCACCGGGGGGGCCGCGTACAATGAGCAGTTCTTC. Its protein product is CATGGAAYNEQFF.

V and J are TRBV4-1 and TRBJ1-1; a weak D match, TRBD1 (5 bases). The V gene's germline CDR1 is MGHRA and CDR2 YSYEKL. Trimming took 10 bases from V and 3 from J, leaving 18 bases between them. The CDR3 length is 14 residues. The chain's CDR3 is CATAQVSGDTEAFF. For the CDR3, the DNA is TGCGCCACGGCGCAAGTGTCGGGGGACACTGAAGCTTTCTTT.

Many counts were recorded for this clonotype. This chain uses TRBV12-3 or TRBV12-4 with TRBJ2-6; no reliable D call. The CDR3 is 14 residues long. Trimming removed 6 bases at V and 1 base at J, with 7 bases between. The CDR3 nucleotides are TGTGCCAGCAGCTCCCGATCTGGGGCCAACGTCCTGACTTTC. Amino acids: CASSSRSGANVLTF.

This clonotype was recorded many times. The V call is TRBV7-2, the J call TRBJ2-1; 7 nucleotides align to TRBD2. This CDR3 is built from 16 residues. Trimming cost V 0 bases and J 4 bases; bases outside gene matches: 6. Germline-derived CDR1 and CDR2 are SGHTA and FQGNSA. The CDR3 is CASSLATREVYNEQFF. The CDR3 nucleotides read TGTGCCAGCAGCTTAGCTACCCGGGAGGTGTACAATGAGCAGTTCTTC.

This clonotype appeared many times. This rearrangement joins TRBV30 to TRBJ2-6; 8 nucleotides align to TRBD2. This CDR3 has 15 amino acids. From germline, CDR1 is GTSNPN and CDR2 SVGIG (reference sequence). V was pared by 7 bases and J by 1 base, with 6 bases of the junction left unmatched. DNA of the CDR3: TGTGCCTCCGGGGGGGACCTTTCTGGGGCCAACGTCCTGACTTTC. It is translated as CASGGDLSGANVLTF.

Many counts were recorded for this clonotype. The V and J genes are TRBV5-6 and TRBJ1-1; maybe TRBD1 (5 bases). Trimming took off 6 bases at V and 8 bases at J, with 17 bases between the two ends. The CDR3 contains 13 residues. Germline loops: CDR1 SGHDT, CDR2 YYEEEE. CDR3 nucleotide sequence: TGTGCCAGCACCGACGGCGGGGGGGGAGAAGCTTTCTTT. Protein: CASTDGGGGEAFF.

This clonotype was counted between two and nine times. It differs at one base from a far larger clone, so likely a read error. This chain uses TRBV7-2 with TRBJ2-1; D not certain. CDR1 is SGHTA, CDR2 FQGNSA, per germline. The V end lost 3 bases, the J end lost 9 bases, and 12 bases lay between the germline ends. CDR3 length: 13 residues. The CDR3 is CASSFVPGSEQFF. The CDR3 DNA is TGTGCCAGCAGCTTTGTGCCGGGCAGTGAGCAGTTCTTC.

This clonotype came up many times. The V and J genes are TRBV5-1 and TRBJ1-2; 7 nucleotides align to TRBD1. Per germline, CDR1 SGHRS and CDR2 YFSETQ. V was pared by 4 bases and J by 6 bases, with 6 bases of the junction left unmatched. The CDR3 is 13 residues long. CDR3 sequence (DNA): TGCGCCAGCAGCGTTCAGGGGGATCATGGCTACACCTTC. Protein sequence: CASSVQGDHGYTF.

This clonotype was seen repeatedly, ten times or more. CDR3 nucleotides: TGTGCCAGCAGCTTAGTGCAGGGGCGGAACACCGGGGAGCTGTTTTTT. Its translation: CASSLVQGRNTGELFF. V usage is TRBV11-3 and J usage is TRBJ2-2; TRBD1 is a possible D gene (6 bases). Germline lookup yields CDR1 SGHNT and CDR2 YENEEA. V gave up 1 base and J gave up 1 base, with 10 bases separating them. CDR3 length: 16 residues. The complete variable domain, with remaining parts taken from reference TRBV11-3 and TRBJ2-2, reads EAGVVQSPRYKIIEKKQPVAFWCNPISGHNTLYWYLQNLGQGPELLIRYENEEAVDDSQLPKDRFSAERLKGVDSTLKIQPAELGDSAVYLCASSLVQGRNTGELFFGEGSRLTVL.

Concerning this clonotype: A read error likely explains this, since a far larger clone differs by one base. The chain carries TRBV7-8 and TRBJ2-1; a weak D match, TRBD2 (6 bases). Between the trimmed V and J ends, which lost 6 bases and 14 bases, there was a span of 17 bases. Germline V gene data show CDR1 as SGHVS and CDR2 as FQNEAQ. This CDR3 has 12 amino acids. The CDR3 spells CASREGSGEEFF. In DNA form, the CDR3 reads TGTGCCAGCAGGGAAGGGTCGGGGGAGGAGTTCTTC.

This clonotype is deemed medium-sized. The rearrangement joins TRBV6-5 to TRBJ2-1; 13 positions match TRBD2. With 5 bases clipped from V and 8 bases from J, the junction kept 6 bases outside the gene matches. CDR3 length equals 15 residues. Germline V gene sequence: CDR1 MNHEY, CDR2 SVGAGI. The CDR3 region is CASSLFGTSGDEQFF. Written as DNA, the CDR3 is TGTGCCAGCAGTCTCTTCGGGACTAGCGGGGATGAGCAGTTCTTC.

The sample holds many counts of this clonotype. J is TRBJ2-2 and V is TRBV12-3 or TRBV12-4, with D possibly being TRBD2 (5 bases). The CDR3 runs to 14 residues. Between the trimmed V and J ends, which lost 7 bases and 3 bases, there was a span of 12 bases. CDR3 sequence (DNA): TGTGCCAGCATCTCCCGGACTTACACCGGGGAGCTGTTTTTT. Its protein is CASISRTYTGELFF.

Ten or more counts support this clonotype. The chain is built from TRBV7-8 and TRBJ1-3; D may be TRBD1 (5 bases). V lost 2 bases to trimming and J lost 8 bases, with 7 bases between them. The CDR3 totals 12 residues. CDR1 and CDR2 from the germline V gene are SGHVS and FQNEAQ. The CDR3 region is CASSLMGDTIYF. The CDR3 bases are TGTGCCAGCAGCTTAATGGGGGACACCATATATTTT. Looking up the rest from reference TRBV7-8 and TRBJ1-3 gives the full variable domain: GAGVSQSPRYKVAKRGQDVALRCDPISGHVSLFWYQQALGQGPEFLTYFQNEAQLDKSGLPSDRFFAERPEGSVSTLKIQRTQQEDSAVYLCASSLMGDTIYFGEGSWLTVV.

At least ten counts were recorded for this clonotype. The chain is built from TRBV27 and TRBJ2-1; D is perhaps TRBD1 or TRBD2 (5 bases each). Trimming left V 5 bases short and J 3 bases short, with 14 bases between. CDR3 length: 15 residues. The germline gives CDR1 MNHEY, CDR2 SMNVEV (reference sequence). CDR3 nucleotides: TGTGCCAGCAGTCCACGGGGCGGGTTCTACAATGAGCAGTTCTTC. Its translation is CASSPRGGFYNEQFF.

This clonotype was found many times. The chain couples TRBV20-1 to TRBJ2-1, with D unresolved. The germline CDR1 and CDR2 sequences are DFQATT and SNEGSKA (reference sequence). The germline V and J ends were trimmed by 3 bases and 8 bases, with 14 bases remaining between them. The CDR3 is 13 amino acids. The CDR3 region is CSASAALFDEQFF. CDR3 nucleotides: TGCAGTGCTAGCGCGGCCCTATTCGATGAGCAGTTCTTC.

This clonotype was seen ten or more times. The DNA of the CDR3 is TGTGCCAGCAGCCCCCGGGACAGGAACACTGAAGCTTTCTTT. Translating it yields CASSPRDRNTEAFF. The chain links TRBV9 to TRBJ1-1; TRBD1 matches 7 bases. Per germline, CDR1 SGDLS and CDR2 YYNGEE. The length of the CDR3 is 14 residues. Unmatched junction bases numbered 4, after V lost 4 bases and J lost 1 base.